This T cell receptor (beta chain) was identified in a study of blood T cell repertoires in COVID-19. Study overall: From the United States, Italy and Spain came samples of acute and convalescent COVID-19.

Per the authors' pipeline: Quantification of nucleated cells was approximated via reference gene primer amplification. Sequencing was performed with immunoSEQ multiplex PCR; in TCRdb, only in-frame clones are kept and a portion is missing. V and J calls and clone size are given by that table; D and trimming were obtained from the DNA. The sample has about 87,000 clones, 80% to 90% seen once; the top ten hold roughly 6.8%. CDR3 length: 14 amino acids. V lost 5 bases to trimming and J lost 4 bases; unmatched junction nucleotides: 7. CDR1 LGHDT and CDR2 YNNKEL come from the germline V gene (reference sequence). This clone has a handful of counts.

Sequenced: peripheral blood. The chain employs TRBV3-1 (or the pseudogene TRBV3-2) and TRBJ1-1, with 7 bases matching TRBD1. This sequence originates from a human donor with acute or convalescent COVID-19. The donor label of this sample is uncertain. CDR3 region: CASSTPGQLTEAFF. The CDR3 nucleotides read TGTGCCAGCAGCACACCGGGACAGCTCACTGAAGCTTTCTTT.